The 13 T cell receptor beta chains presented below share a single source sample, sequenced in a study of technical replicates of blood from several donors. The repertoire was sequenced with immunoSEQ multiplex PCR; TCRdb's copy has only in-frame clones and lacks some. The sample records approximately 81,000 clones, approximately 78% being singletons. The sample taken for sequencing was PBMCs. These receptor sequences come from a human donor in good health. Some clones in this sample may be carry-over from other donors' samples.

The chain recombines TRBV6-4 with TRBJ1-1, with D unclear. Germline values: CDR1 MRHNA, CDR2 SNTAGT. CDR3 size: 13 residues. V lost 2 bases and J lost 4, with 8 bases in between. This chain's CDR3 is CASSDTGSTEAFF. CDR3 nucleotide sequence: TGTGCCAGCAGTGACACGGGAAGCACTGAAGCTTTCTTT.

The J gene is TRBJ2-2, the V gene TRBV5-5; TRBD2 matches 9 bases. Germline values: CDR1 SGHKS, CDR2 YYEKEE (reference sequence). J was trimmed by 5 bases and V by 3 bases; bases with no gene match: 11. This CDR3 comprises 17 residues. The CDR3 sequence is CASSWDLSGSGTGELFF. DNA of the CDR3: TGTGCCAGCAGCTGGGACCTTAGCGGGAGCGGAACCGGGGAGCTGTTTTTT.

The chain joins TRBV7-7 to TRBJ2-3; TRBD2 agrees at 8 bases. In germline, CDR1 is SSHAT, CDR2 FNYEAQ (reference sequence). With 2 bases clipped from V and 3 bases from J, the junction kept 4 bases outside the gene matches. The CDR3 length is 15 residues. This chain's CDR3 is CASSLSGSRTDTQYF. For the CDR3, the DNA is TGTGCCAGCAGCTTAAGCGGGAGTAGAACAGATACGCAGTATTTT. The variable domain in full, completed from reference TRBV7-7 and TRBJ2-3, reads GAGVSQSPRYKVTKRGQDVTLRCDPISSHATLYWYQQALGQGPEFLTYFNYEAQPDKSGLPSDRFSAERPEGSISTLTIQRTEQRDSAMYRCASSLSGSRTDTQYFGPGTRLTVL.

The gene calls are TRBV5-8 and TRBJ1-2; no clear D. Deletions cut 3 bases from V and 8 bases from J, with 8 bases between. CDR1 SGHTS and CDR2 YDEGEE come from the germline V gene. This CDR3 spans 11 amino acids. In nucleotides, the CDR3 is TGTGCCAGCAGCTCCGTCGGGGGCTACACCTTC. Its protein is CASSSVGGYTF. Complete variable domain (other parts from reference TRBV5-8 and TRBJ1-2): EAGVTQSPTHLIKTRGQQATLRCSPISGHTSVYWYQQALGLGLQFLLWYDEGEERNRGNFPPRFSGRQFPNYSSELNVNALELEDSALYLCASSSVGGYTFGSGTRLTVV.

The CDR3 loop reads CAWSEGDGYTF. The CDR3 bases are TGTGCCTGGAGTGAAGGAGACGGCTACACCTTC. V gene TRBV30 combines with J gene TRBJ1-2; D is unresolved. The ends were cut back, 1 base at V and 8 bases at J, with 8 bases in the middle. Germline assignment: CDR1 GTSNPN and CDR2 SVGIG (reference sequence). This CDR3 is built from 11 residues.

CDR3 loop: CASSLMSEQYF. The CDR3 bases are TGTGCCAGCAGCTTAATGAGCGAGCAGTACTTC. This chain joins TRBV5-4 and TRBJ2-7; no definite D call. Trimming took off 2 bases at V and 6 bases at J, with 6 bases between the two ends. Per the germline V gene, CDR1 is SGHNT and CDR2 is YYREEE (reference sequence). CDR3 length: 11 residues.

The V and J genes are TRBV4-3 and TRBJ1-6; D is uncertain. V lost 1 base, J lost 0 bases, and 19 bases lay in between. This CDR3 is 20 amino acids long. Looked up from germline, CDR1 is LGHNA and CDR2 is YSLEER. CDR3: CASSQGLNRPPSSYNSPLHF. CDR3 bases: TGCGCCAGCAGCCAAGGACTGAATCGACCCCCGAGCTCCTATAATTCACCCCTCCACTTT.

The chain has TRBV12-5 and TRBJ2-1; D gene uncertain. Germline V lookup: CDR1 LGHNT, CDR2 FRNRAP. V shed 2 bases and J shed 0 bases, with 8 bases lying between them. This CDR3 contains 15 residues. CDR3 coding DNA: TGTGCTAGTGGTTTGAGAGTTAGCTCCTACAATGAGCAGTTCTTC. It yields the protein CASGLRVSSYNEQFF.

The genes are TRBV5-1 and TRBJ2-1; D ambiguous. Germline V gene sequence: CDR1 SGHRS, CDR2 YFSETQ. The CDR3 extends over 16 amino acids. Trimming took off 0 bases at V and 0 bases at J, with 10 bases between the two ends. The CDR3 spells CASSLDLLSSYNEQFF. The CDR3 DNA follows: TGCGCCAGCAGCTTGGACCTTCTGAGCTCCTACAATGAGCAGTTCTTC.

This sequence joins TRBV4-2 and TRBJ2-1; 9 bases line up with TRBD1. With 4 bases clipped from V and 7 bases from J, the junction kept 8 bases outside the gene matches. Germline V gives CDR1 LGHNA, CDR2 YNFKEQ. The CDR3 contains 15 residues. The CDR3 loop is CASSRVTGGPNEQFF. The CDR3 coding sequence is TGTGCCAGCAGCCGAGTGACAGGGGGTCCAAATGAGCAGTTCTTC.

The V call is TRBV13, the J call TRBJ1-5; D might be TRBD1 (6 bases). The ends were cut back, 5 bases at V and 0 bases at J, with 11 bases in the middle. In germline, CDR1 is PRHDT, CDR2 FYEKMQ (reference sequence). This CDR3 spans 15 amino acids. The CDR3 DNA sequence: TGTGCCAGCAGCAGACAGGAATATAGCAATCAGCCCCAGCATTTT. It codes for CASSRQEYSNQPQHF.

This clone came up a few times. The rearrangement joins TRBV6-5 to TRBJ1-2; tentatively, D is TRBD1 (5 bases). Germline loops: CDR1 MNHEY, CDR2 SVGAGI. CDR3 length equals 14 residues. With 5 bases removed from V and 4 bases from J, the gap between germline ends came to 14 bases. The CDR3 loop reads CASSPMGRAYGYTF. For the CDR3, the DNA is TGTGCCAGCAGTCCTATGGGCAGGGCCTATGGCTACACCTTC.

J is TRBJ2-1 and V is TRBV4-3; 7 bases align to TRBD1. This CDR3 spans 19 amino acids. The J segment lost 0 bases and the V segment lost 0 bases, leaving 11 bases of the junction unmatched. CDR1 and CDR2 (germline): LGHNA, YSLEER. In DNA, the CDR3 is TGCGCCAGCAGCCAAGATATCCAGACAGGGACGATCTCCTACAATGAGCAGTTCTTC. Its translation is CASSQDIQTGTISYNEQFF.